This is a list of T cell receptor beta chains from one sample in a study of beta chain features in type 1 diabetes. This table comes from immunoSEQ multiplex PCR, and its TCRdb copy is limited to in-frame clones, with some not included. The sample yields 120,000 to 150,000 clones, about 51% seen once. Sequencing was performed on Tregs from blood. The receptors shown here come from a man aged 18 to 30 in good health. Both conserved end residues are part of each CDR3. D genes are given only for firm matches. Clone size is stated in some rows and not others, as once, few, many or a class when expanded.

cdr3_nt	cdr3_aa	j_call	v_call	d_call	clone_size
TGTGCCAGCAGGGTACTCGGGGAGGATACGCAGTATTTT	CASRVLGEDTQYF	TRBJ2-3	TRBV6-5	.	.
TGTGCCATCAATCCGACATGGACCGGGGAGCTGTTTTTT	CAINPTWTGELFF	TRBJ2-2	TRBV10-3	.	.
TGTGCCACCTTCCGCGGGAGCCCGAACACCGGGGAGCTGTTTTTT	CATFRGSPNTGELFF	TRBJ2-2	TRBV28	TRBD2	.
TGTGCCAGCAGGGTCCTGACAGGGGGCAGGTTTGGCTACACCTTC	CASRVLTGGRFGYTF	TRBJ1-2	TRBV6-1	TRBD1	.
TGTGCCAGCAGCCTCGGTGGGGCCAGCTCCTACGAGCAGTACTTC	CASSLGGASSYEQYF	TRBJ2-7	TRBV5-4	.	few
TGCGCCAGCAGCTTGGGGGGACAGGCGTATGGCTACACCTTC	CASSLGGQAYGYTF	TRBJ1-2	TRBV5-1	TRBD1	few
TGCGCCAGCAGCTTGGCGGCGGGGGCTGGTCAGCCCCAGCATTTT	CASSLAAGAGQPQHF	TRBJ1-5	TRBV5-1	.	few
TGTGCCTGGAGTGTAGGACTAGCGGGCCTCCACGAGCAGTACTTC	CAWSVGLAGLHEQYF	TRBJ2-7	TRBV30	TRBD2	.
TGTGCCAGCAGCCGATCGACAGGGGGATGGGAGACCCAGTACTTC	CASSRSTGGWETQYF	TRBJ2-5	TRBV7-9	TRBD1	.
TGTGCCAGCCACCAGGGGGTCCAAGAGACCCAGTACTTC	CASHQGVQETQYF	TRBJ2-5	TRBV18	TRBD1	once
TGCGCCAGCAGCCAAGAGCAGGGCAGGCTCTATAATTCACCCCTCCACTTT	CASSQEQGRLYNSPLHF	TRBJ1-6	TRBV4-3	.	.
TGTGCCAGCAGCTTAACAGTTAATCAGCCCCAGCATTTT	CASSLTVNQPQHF	TRBJ1-5	TRBV7-9	.	.
TGTGCCAGCAGCCAAGATTGGGGGGGAGACTACAATGAGCAGTTCTTC	CASSQDWGGDYNEQFF	TRBJ2-1	TRBV4-2	TRBD2	.
TGTGCCAGCAGTTCGAATCAGCGGAGGGACTATGGCTACACCTTC	CASSSNQRRDYGYTF	TRBJ1-2	TRBV6-5	.	.
TGTGCCAGTAGGGGACAGGGATATCAGCCCCAGCATTTT	CASRGQGYQPQHF	TRBJ1-5	TRBV19	TRBD1	few
TGCGCCAGCAGCTTAACAGGGGGTAATTCACCCCTCCACTTT	CASSLTGGNSPLHF	TRBJ1-6	TRBV5-1	TRBD1	.
TGCGCCAGCAAACGAGGACAGGAGAGCTCCTACGAGCAGTACTTC	CASKRGQESSYEQYF	TRBJ2-7	TRBV5-1	TRBD1	.
TGCGCCAGCAGCCCCCGCGCTGATGGCTACACCTTC	CASSPRADGYTF	TRBJ1-2	TRBV5-1	.	few
TGTGCCTGGAGTGTATTTGACAGTAATCAGCCCCAGCATTTT	CAWSVFDSNQPQHF	TRBJ1-5	TRBV30	.	.
TGTGCCAGCAGCCAAGCCCCGGGACAGCAACCCTACGAGCAGTACTTC	CASSQAPGQQPYEQYF	TRBJ2-7	TRBV14	TRBD1	.
TGCAGCGTTGAAGTCAGGGGGCGAAGGACTGAAGCTTTCTTT	CSVEVRGRRTEAFF	TRBJ1-1	TRBV29-1	TRBD1	few
TGTGCCAGTAGTATAGTATTCTCCTATAGCAATCAGCCCCAGCATTTT	CASSIVFSYSNQPQHF	TRBJ1-5	TRBV19	.	.
TGTGCCAGCAGCCGACAGGGGAATGAAAAACTGTTTTTT	CASSRQGNEKLFF	TRBJ1-4	TRBV6-6	TRBD1	.